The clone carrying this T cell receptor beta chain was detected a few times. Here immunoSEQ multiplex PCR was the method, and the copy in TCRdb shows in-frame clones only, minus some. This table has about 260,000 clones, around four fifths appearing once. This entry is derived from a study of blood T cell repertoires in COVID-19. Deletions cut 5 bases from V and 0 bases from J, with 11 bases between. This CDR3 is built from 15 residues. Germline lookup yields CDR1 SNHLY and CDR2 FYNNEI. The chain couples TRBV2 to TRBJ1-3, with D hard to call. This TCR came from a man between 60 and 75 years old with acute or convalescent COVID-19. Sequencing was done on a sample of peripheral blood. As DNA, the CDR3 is TGTGCCAGCAGTCTCTCGGGGAGCTCTGGAAACACCATATATTTT. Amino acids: CASSLSGSSGNTIYF. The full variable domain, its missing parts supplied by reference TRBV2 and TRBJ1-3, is EPEVTQTPSHQVTQMGQEVILRCVPISNHLYFYWYRQILGQKVEFLVSFYNNEISEKSEIFDDQFSVERPDGSNFTLKIRSTKLEDSAMYFCASSLSGSSGNTIYFGEGSWLTVV.